These 28 T cell receptor beta chains came from one sample sequenced in a study of lung T cells in sarcoidosis with Löfgren's syndrome. TCRdb re-called the reads with MiXCR, one entry per CDR3 protein. The sample lists some 19,000 distinct CDR3 sequences; around 23% were seen once. The sample consisted of CD4+ T cells from bronchoalveolar lavage. The receptor source for this set is a human donor with sarcoidosis (Löfgren's syndrome or another form), or a control subject (not recorded which).

The sample holds a few counts of this clonotype. This may be a read error, as it is one base from a much larger clone. The DNA for the CDR3 is TGTGCCAGTAGCGGGACCTCCTACGATGAGCAGTTCTTC. This encodes CASSGTSYDEQFF. The chain links TRBV28 to TRBJ2-1, with TRBD2 identical over 8 bases. Germline CDR1 and CDR2: MDHEN and SYDVKM. The CDR3 runs 13 residues.

This clonotype appeared many times. J is TRBJ2-7 and V is TRBV7-3; 9 bases fit TRBD2. Germline assignment: CDR1 SGHTA and CDR2 FQGTGA. The CDR3 is 13 residues long. Trimming removed 6 bases from V and 4 bases from J; junction bases left unmatched: 4. The CDR3 is CASSSSGAYEQYF. CDR3 sequence (DNA): TGTGCCAGCAGTTCTAGCGGGGCTTACGAGCAGTACTTC.

About this clonotype: A single base separates this from a much larger clone, so it may be a read error. J is TRBJ1-2 and V is TRBV28; D unclear. Trimming took 6 bases from V and 3 from J, leaving 17 bases between them. Germline CDR1 is MDHEN and CDR2 is SYDVKM. The CDR3 spans 15 residues. The CDR3 coding sequence is TGTGCCAGCAGGCCAGAGGGTATGGATTACTATGGCTACACCTTC. It is translated as CASRPEGMDYYGYTF.

This clonotype was observed a handful of times. The V and J genes are TRBV12-3 or TRBV12-4 and TRBJ2-7; possibly TRBD2 for D (5 bases). The V gene lost 3 bases and the J gene lost 1 base, with 13 bases spanning the gap. CDR3 size: 15 residues. CDR3 sequence: CASSLSGEGSYEQYF. The CDR3 bases are TGTGCCAGCAGTTTGTCCGGAGAGGGATCCTACGAGCAGTACTTC.

In this sample, this clonotype turned up many times. The chain joins TRBV7-9 to TRBJ2-5; D possibly corresponds to TRBD2 (5 bases). The V gene's germline CDR1 is SEHNR and CDR2 FQNEAQ (reference sequence). The length of the CDR3 is 13 residues. The V gene lost 5 bases and the J gene lost 3 bases, with 10 bases spanning the gap. CDR3 sequence (DNA): TGTGCCAGCAGCGTAACTAGTAAAGAGACCCAGTACTTC. Translating it yields CASSVTSKETQYF. Looking up the rest from reference TRBV7-9 and TRBJ2-5 gives the full variable domain: DTGVSQNPRHKITKRGQNVTFRCDPISEHNRLYWYRQTLGQGPEFLTYFQNEAQLEKSRLLSDRFSAERPKGSFSTLEIQRTEQGDSAMYLCASSVTSKETQYFGPGTRLLVL.

The chain links TRBV5-1 to TRBJ2-3; 8 positions match TRBD2. V dropped 2 bases and J dropped 5; count of bases not matched to a gene: 10. Germline values: CDR1 SGHRS, CDR2 YFSETQ. The CDR3 extends over 16 amino acids. The CDR3 region has the DNA TGCGCCAGCAGCTTTCCCAACGGGAGGGCCATAGATACGCAGTATTTT. It specifies CASSFPNGRAIDTQYF.

This clonotype appeared a few times. This rearrangement joins TRBV12-3 or TRBV12-4 to TRBJ1-1, with D unclear. V gave up 6 bases and J gave up 3 bases, with 17 bases separating them. The CDR3 totals 15 residues. The CDR3 DNA sequence: TGTGCCAGCAGCCTTGAGTCAGGAGCATACACTGAAGCTTTCTTT. Translation gives CASSLESGAYTEAFF.

The V and J genes are TRBV10-3 and TRBJ2-5; a possible D gene is TRBD2 (6 bases). Trimming left V 8 bases short and J 2 bases short, with 12 bases between. CDR3 size: 13 residues. Looked up from germline, CDR1 is ENHRY and CDR2 is SYGVKD. Here the CDR3 DNA reads TGTGCCATCGGAGCGGGCGAGCAAGAGACCCAGTACTTC. Encoded protein: CAIGAGEQETQYF.

This clonotype has just a few counts. The chain carries TRBV9 and TRBJ2-5; D possibly corresponds to TRBD1 (5 bases). The germline V gene has CDR1 SGDLS and CDR2 YYNGEE. The CDR3 extends over 14 amino acids. The V and J ends lost 4 bases and 2 bases respectively, with 12 bases between them. CDR3 in amino acids: CASSPGNSQETQYF. The CDR3 DNA reads TGTGCCAGCAGCCCAGGGAACAGTCAAGAGACCCAGTACTTC.

This clonotype was detected once. The rearrangement joins TRBV5-1 to TRBJ1-2; D not resolved. Germline V gene data show CDR1 as SGHRS and CDR2 as YFSETQ. The CDR3 totals 14 residues. V gave up 2 bases and J gave up 1 base, with 9 bases separating them. The CDR3 DNA is TGCGCCAGCAGCTTAGAGGTGATTAACTATGGCTACACCTTC. It is translated as CASSLEVINYGYTF.

Relative to its sample, this clonotype is medium-sized. The rearrangement uses TRBV28 and TRBJ1-3; D not resolved. V lost 6 bases and J lost 4, with 10 bases in between. CDR1 MDHEN and CDR2 SYDVKM come from the germline V gene. This CDR3 has 13 amino acids. The CDR3 loop is CASRGNTGNTIYF. As DNA, the CDR3 is TGTGCCAGCAGGGGAAATACGGGAAACACCATATATTTT. The full variable domain, with the rest looked up from reference TRBV28 and TRBJ1-3, is DVKVTQSSRYLVKRTGEKVFLECVQDMDHENMFWYRQDPGLGLRLIYFSYDVKMKEKGDIPEGYSVSREKKERFSLILESASTNQTSMYLCASRGNTGNTIYFGEGSWLTVV.

By proportion, this clonotype is medium-sized. V is TRBV27 and J is TRBJ1-1; TRBD1 might be the D (6 bases). V lost 5 bases and J lost 4, with 14 bases in between. The CDR3 runs 14 residues. In germline, CDR1 is MNHEY, CDR2 SMNVEV (reference sequence). The chain's CDR3 is CASSQTTGSTEAFF. In nucleotides, the CDR3 is TGTGCCAGCAGTCAGACAACAGGGAGCACTGAAGCTTTCTTT.

On this clonotype: Just one base apart from a much larger clone, this may be a read error. V and J are TRBV2 and TRBJ1-4; D gene ambiguous. Germline loops: CDR1 SNHLY, CDR2 FYNNEI. The CDR3 has 14 amino acids. CDR3 residues: CASMQFATNGKLFF. CDR3 nucleotide sequence: TGTGCCAGCATGCAGTTTGCAACTAATGGAAAACTGTTTTTT.

This clonotype is labeled as medium-sized (0.01 to 0.1%). The junction departs from germline at one end; a sequencing error may be responsible. V is TRBV6-1 and J is TRBJ1-1; D gene ambiguous. The CDR3 loop spans 14 amino acids. Per the germline V gene, CDR1 is MNHNS and CDR2 is SASEGT. The CDR3 here is CASTPRRYSTAAFF. CDR3 bases: TGTGCCAGCACTCCACGACGTTATTCGACTGCAGCTTTCTTT.

A remark on this clonotype: A much more abundant neighbour one base away suggests this may be a read error. J is TRBJ1-4 and V is TRBV15; D gene uncertain. The CDR3 sequence is 15 residues long. The germline CDR1 and CDR2 sequences are LNHNV and YYDKDF (reference sequence). CDR3 nucleotide sequence: TGTGCCACCAGCAGCCCGGGAATTGGTAATGAAAAACTGTCTTTT. This codes for CATSSPGIGNEKLSF. Combining the CDR3 with reference TRBV15 and TRBJ1-4 gives the whole variable domain DAMVIQNPRYQVTQFGKPVTLSCSQTLNHNVMYWYQQKSSQAPKLLFHYYDKDFNNEADTPDNFQSRRPNTSFCFLDIRSPGLGDTAMYLCATSSPGIGNEKLSFGSGTQLSVL.

By its share, this clonotype is medium-sized. CDR3 nucleotide sequence: TGTGCCAGCAGTCTAAACGGGCCCACAGATACGCAGTATTTT. This sequence encodes CASSLNGPTDTQYF. The V gene is TRBV6-1, the J gene TRBJ2-3; D ambiguous. Germline assignment: CDR1 MNHNS and CDR2 SASEGT. This CDR3 region has 14 residues. Deletions cut 5 bases from V and 2 bases from J, with 11 bases between.

This clonotype was seen repeatedly, ten times or more. The V gene is TRBV12-3 or TRBV12-4, the J gene TRBJ2-2; 9 bases agree with TRBD2. This CDR3 has 16 residues. V lost 4 bases to trimming and J lost 4 bases; unmatched junction nucleotides: 7. The CDR3 spells CASSSRRGGITGELFF. The CDR3 coding sequence is TGTGCCAGCAGTTCCCGGCGGGGGGGGATCACCGGGGAGCTGTTTTTT.

Many counts were recorded for this clonotype. This chain uses TRBV28 with TRBJ2-1; D unclear. Germline V CDR1 and CDR2: MDHEN, SYDVKM. V lost 8 bases to trimming and J lost 2 bases, with 7 bases between them. The CDR3 contains 12 residues. The CDR3: CASVKAYNEQFF. CDR3 in DNA: TGTGCCAGCGTGAAAGCCTACAATGAGCAGTTCTTC.

For this clonotype: One junction end does not reproduce the germline sequence, and a read error may be involved. The chain links TRBV6-2 or TRBV6-3 to TRBJ2-2, with D uncertain. This CDR3 region has 12 residues. Looked up from germline, CDR1 is MNHEY and CDR2 is SVGEGT. The CDR3 coding sequence is TGTGTCAGCACCACCGACACCGGGGAGCTGTTTTTT. It codes for CVSTTDTGELFF.

This clonotype was recorded many times. The rearrangement links TRBV12-3 or TRBV12-4 to TRBJ2-7; TRBD2 is a possible D gene (5 bases). Trimming cost V 4 bases and J 5 bases, with 9 bases left between them. The CDR3 spans 12 residues. DNA of the CDR3: TGTGCCAGCAGTTCGGGGATCCACGAGCAGTACTTC. Translation: CASSSGIHEQYF.

The rearrangement links TRBV4-1 to TRBJ2-1; TRBD2 agrees at 7 bases. This CDR3 is 16 amino acids long. V lost 1 base to trimming and J lost 10 bases; unmatched junction nucleotides: 13. Germline V gives CDR1 MGHRA, CDR2 YSYEKL. CDR3 nucleotide sequence: TGCGCCAGCAGCCAAGCCCGGCGGGGGTACTCCTACGAGCAGTTCTTC. Its protein product is CASSQARRGYSYEQFF.

On this clonotype: Since a much larger clone is just one base distant, this may be a read error. This chain uses TRBV5-1 with TRBJ2-1; tentatively, D is TRBD2 (5 bases). V lost 2 bases and J lost 0, with 9 bases in between. There are 15 residues in the CDR3. The germline V gene has CDR1 SGHRS and CDR2 YFSETQ. CDR3 bases: TGCGCCAGCAGCTTCGAAGGGAGCTCCTACAATGAGCAGTTCTTC. Its protein is CASSFEGSSYNEQFF.

This clonotype showed up many times. The chain recombines TRBV7-2 with TRBJ2-7; 9 bases match TRBD1. The V gene end was trimmed by 5 bases and the J gene end by 3 bases; junction bases not matched to a gene: 8. Germline V gives CDR1 SGHTA, CDR2 FQGNSA. This CDR3 region has 15 residues. This chain's CDR3 is CASSPSRDRVYEQYF. The CDR3, as DNA: TGTGCCAGCAGCCCTAGCAGGGACAGGGTCTACGAGCAGTACTTC.

In this sample, this clonotype is medium-sized (0.01 to 0.1%). V is TRBV6-1 and J is TRBJ1-5, with a weak D call TRBD1 (6 bases). Per germline, CDR1 MNHNS and CDR2 SASEGT. V lost 6 bases, J lost 7 bases, and 19 bases lay in between. This CDR3 contains 15 residues. CDR3 nucleotide sequence: TGTGCCAGCAGAACCGACCCAAACAGGGCCCAGCCCCAGCATTTT. It codes for CASRTDPNRAQPQHF.

The chain recombines TRBV9 with TRBJ2-7; maybe TRBD1 (5 bases). The CDR3 covers 12 residues. In germline, CDR1 is SGDLS, CDR2 YYNGEE. Trimming removed 4 bases from V and 4 bases from J, with 9 bases in between. DNA for the CDR3: TGTGCCAGCAGCCCGACAGAATACGAGCAGTACTTC. Encoded protein: CASSPTEYEQYF.

With respect to this clonotype: A much larger clone lies one base from this, so it may be a read error. J is TRBJ1-2 and V is TRBV2; D uncertain. CDR1 is SNHLY and CDR2 is FYNNEI in the germline V gene. CDR3 length equals 12 residues. This CDR3 reads CASGESSYGYTF. DNA of the CDR3: TGTGCCAGCGGTGAAAGTAGCTATGGCTACACCTTC.

In its sample, this clonotype is medium-sized. The chain is built from TRBV20-1 and TRBJ1-6, with 10 bases matching TRBD1. The CDR3 has 15 amino acids. V gave up 6 bases and J gave up 10 bases; unmatched junction bases: 12. CDR1 and CDR2 from the germline V gene are DFQATT and SNEGSKA (reference sequence). CDR3 region: CSAQTGGKGRSPLHF. CDR3 nucleotides: TGCAGTGCCCAGACAGGGGGCAAGGGAAGATCACCCCTCCACTTT.

Note on this clonotype: It may be a read error: a sequence one base away is much more abundant. The CDR3 loop reads CASSRDLYGYTF. The CDR3 bases are TGTGCCAGCAGTCGGGACCTCTATGGCTACACCTTC. The chain links TRBV6-6 to TRBJ1-2, with D perhaps matching TRBD1 (5 bases). CDR3 length: 12 amino acids. Germline V gene sequence: CDR1 MNHNY, CDR2 SVGAGI (reference sequence). Trimming shortened V by 5 bases and J by 4 bases, and 8 bases separated the two germline ends.